This T cell receptor beta chain was observed in a study of T cells in women clearing cervical HPV infection. Whole-study context: No precancer developed; the control's incident HPV16 infection cleared within 12 months. Case blood drawn at lesion detection; control blood after infection cleared. Whole-study results and caveats: Cases carried less TRBV6-7 than controls: around 0.11% versus 0.15%.

Data came from immunoSEQ multiplex PCR; TCRdb stores just in-frame clones and leaves some out. The clone table shows around 33,000 clones, with the ten largest holding about a sixth. V lost 8 bases and J 5 bases, leaving 17 bases between the germline ends. This CDR3 has 14 residues. As concerns this clone: The antigen is unknown. The CDR3 end lies 3 residues beyond the end of the read and is filled in from the germline J gene.

The origin of this receptor is a woman aged 18 to 69 with a cervical HPV16 infection that either progressed to CIN3+ or cleared (not recorded which). The specimen was blood buffy coat. The chain has TRBV12-3 or TRBV12-4 and TRBJ2-3, with D uncertain. The covered CDR3 bases are TGTGCCAGCTGCAAGAGAAGTGAGCAAGATACG. It translates to CASCKRSEQDT. The entire CDR3 protein is CASCKRSEQDTQYF.